This is a list of T cell receptor beta chains from one sample in a study of cytomegalovirus exposure and HLA in healthy donors. TCRdb's copy holds only in-frame clones and misses some; the assay was immunoSEQ multiplex PCR. The sample lists more than 80,000 clones, more than 65% occurring once. What was sequenced was PBMCs. The receptors were gathered from a woman between 50 and 59 years old in good health and CMV-seropositive. Each CDR3 is given with its conserved first and last residue. A D gene is named only where the DNA matches it firmly. Size is omitted from some rows. Given values are once, few, many or a class for expanded clones.

abundance	v_gene	j_gene	len	d_gene	CDR3nt	CDR3aa
-	TRBV7-9	TRBJ2-5	12	-	TGTGCCAGCAGCTTATCGGTAGAGACCCAGTACTTC	CASSLSVETQYF
-	TRBV7-9	TRBJ2-3	16	TRBD1	TGTTCCAGCAGCTTCGGGACAGGGACCAGCACAGATACGCAGTATTTT	CSSSFGTGTSTDTQYF
-	TRBV7-9	TRBJ2-1	12	-	TGTGCCAGCAGCTTCAGTTTTGATGAGCAGTTCTTC	CASSFSFDEQFF
-	TRBV5-4	TRBJ2-5	13	-	TGTGCCAGCAGCGCGGACAGACAAGAGACCCAGTACTTC	CASSADRQETQYF
-	TRBV18	TRBJ1-1	13	-	TGTGCCAGCTCGAGACAGTTGAACACTGAAGCTTTCTTT	CASSRQLNTEAFF
-	TRBV6-5	TRBJ1-6	13	-	TGTGCCAGCACCCCCAGGGTCAATTCACCCCTCCACTTT	CASTPRVNSPLHF
-	TRBV4-2	TRBJ2-2	19	-	TGTGCCAGCAGCGAAGAGGGAGAGGGGGTGTTCGCGAACACCGGGGAGCTGTTTTTT	CASSEEGEGVFANTGELFF
many	TRBV2	TRBJ1-5	13	-	TGTGCCAGCAGTGTATGGGCCAATCAGCCCCAGCATTTT	CASSVWANQPQHF
few	TRBV5-6	TRBJ2-7	12	-	TGTGCCAGCAGCTTCGGCTCCTACGAGCAGTACTTC	CASSFGSYEQYF
few	TRBV7-9	TRBJ1-1	11	-	TGTGCCAGCAGACTTAACACTGAAGCTTTCTTT	CASRLNTEAFF
-	TRBV7-2	TRBJ2-7	15	-	TGTGCCAGCAGCTTCGTTGCGGCCGGGGACTACGAGCAGTACTTC	CASSFVAAGDYEQYF
-	TRBV5-1	TRBJ2-7	18	TRBD2	TGCGCCAGCAGCTTGGGGCTAGCGGGCGCCTACAGCTCCTACGAGCAGTACTTC	CASSLGLAGAYSSYEQYF
-	TRBV5-1	TRBJ2-1	16	TRBD1	TGCGCCAGCAGCTTGGGCGGACAGGGCATATACAATGAGCAGTTCTTC	CASSLGGQGIYNEQFF
-	TRBV15	TRBJ1-6	14	-	TGTGCCACCAGCAGAGATATAGCAGATTCACCCCTCCACTTT	CATSRDIADSPLHF
-	TRBV5-1	TRBJ2-1	14	-	TGCGCCAGCAGTTTTAACCGGGATCCAGTGGGGCAGTTCTTC	CASSFNRDPVGQFF
-	TRBV27	TRBJ2-1	16	-	TGTGCCAGCAGTGCAGACAGGCCTACCGACCGTAATGAGCAGTTCTTC	CASSADRPTDRNEQFF
once	TRBV4-2	TRBJ1-2	16	-	TGTGCCAGCAGCCAAGGGTCGGGGGGGATAGACTATGGCTACACCTTC	CASSQGSGGIDYGYTF
once	TRBV5-6	TRBJ1-1	11	-	TGTGCCAGCAGCTTGTTAGATGAAGCTTTCTTT	CASSLLDEAFF
-	TRBV4-2	TRBJ2-7	12	-	TGTGCCAGCAGCCAAGTGGGCCACGAGCAGTACTTC	CASSQVGHEQYF
-	TRBV6-5	TRBJ2-1	15	TRBD2	TGTGCCAGCAGTTATCGGGGGGTTAATGGGAATGAGCAGTTCTTC	CASSYRGVNGNEQFF
once	TRBV2	TRBJ2-2	16	TRBD2	TGTGCCAGCAACTTGGCGGGGGGGGCGAACACCGGGGAGCTGTTTTTT	CASNLAGGANTGELFF
-	TRBV7-2	TRBJ2-3	15	-	TGTGCCAGCAGCTTAGAGGGGGTGAGGGCAGATACGCAGTATTTT	CASSLEGVRADTQYF
-	TRBV6-1	TRBJ2-5	14	-	TGTGCCAGCCGGAGAAATAACATCGGGGAGACCCAGTACTTC	CASRRNNIGETQYF
once	TRBV7-2	TRBJ2-7	16	TRBD1	TGTGCCAGCAGACCCGACCCAGGGGGTAGGTCCTACGAGCAGTACTTC	CASRPDPGGRSYEQYF
-	TRBV4-3	TRBJ2-7	14	-	TGCGCCAGCAGCCAAGCTGCAGGATCCTACGAGCAGTACTTC	CASSQAAGSYEQYF
-	TRBV29-1	TRBJ2-1	13	TRBD2	TGCAGCGTTGAAGGGACTAGCGACAATGAGCAGTTCTTC	CSVEGTSDNEQFF
once	TRBV7-9	TRBJ1-4	14	TRBD1	TGTGCCAGCAGCCCCGCGAGGGACAGAGAAAAACTGTTTTTT	CASSPARDREKLFF
-	TRBV2	TRBJ2-5	14	-	TGTGCCAGCAGGGAGGGTCGGGTGGGGGAGACCCAGTACTTC	CASREGRVGETQYF
-	TRBV27	TRBJ1-3	14	TRBD1	TGTGCCAGCAGATTAACAGGGGCTGGAAACACCATATATTTT	CASRLTGAGNTIYF
-	TRBV4-2	TRBJ2-2	17	TRBD2	TGTGCCAGCAGCCAAGGGGCTAGCGGGGGGAACACCGGGGAGCTGTTTTTT	CASSQGASGGNTGELFF
-	TRBV11-3	TRBJ2-7	13	TRBD1	TGTGCCAGCAGCTCAGGGGGTTCCTACGAGCAGTACTTC	CASSSGGSYEQYF
-	TRBV7-3	TRBJ1-1	18	TRBD1	TGTGCCAGCAGCTTGGATCCGGGACAGAGACCGGGGAACACTGAAGCTTTCTTT	CASSLDPGQRPGNTEAFF
-	TRBV7-9	TRBJ2-2	13	TRBD1	TGTGCCAGCAGCCCGGACAGGCCCGGGGAGCTGTTTTTT	CASSPDRPGELFF
-	TRBV2	TRBJ1-2	13	-	TGTGCCAGCAGTGAAACGGTGATCTATGGCTACACCTTC	CASSETVIYGYTF
once	TRBV18	TRBJ1-1	15	-	TGTGCCAGCTCACCCTCCGGGATTGCGAACACTGAAGCTTTCTTT	CASSPSGIANTEAFF
-	TRBV9	TRBJ2-7	14	TRBD1	TGTGCCAGCAGTGTCGGGACAGCAGCCTACGAGCAGTACTTC	CASSVGTAAYEQYF
-	TRBV27	TRBJ1-3	15	TRBD1	TGTGCCAGCAGTCCACAGACAGGGGCTGGAAACACCATATATTTT	CASSPQTGAGNTIYF
few	TRBV10-2	TRBJ1-2	16	TRBD1	TGCGCCAGCAGTGAGTCGGGACAGGGGAAGCCATATGGCTACACCTTC	CASSESGQGKPYGYTF
-	TRBV28	TRBJ2-5	14	-	TGTGCCAGCAGTTTGACACTAGCCCAAGAGACCCAGTACTTC	CASSLTLAQETQYF
-	TRBV14	TRBJ1-2	16	TRBD1	TGTGCCAGCAGCCAAGAGGGGACAGATCCTAACTATGGCTACACCTTC	CASSQEGTDPNYGYTF
-	TRBV19	TRBJ1-6	17	-	TGTGCCAGTAGTATAGATCGTGGGGGCACGGGCAATTCACCCCTCCACTTT	CASSIDRGGTGNSPLHF
-	TRBV9	TRBJ2-3	15	-	TGTGCCAGCAGAGACCCGGGGATTGGGACAGATACGCAGTATTTT	CASRDPGIGTDTQYF
-	TRBV7-3	TRBJ2-5	14	TRBD2	TGTGCCAGCAGCCCCGGGGGGGCGCAAGAGACCCAGTACTTC	CASSPGGAQETQYF
-	TRBV5-1	TRBJ2-3	16	TRBD2	TGCGCCAGCAGCTCGGGACTAGCGGGGTTGACAGATACGCAGTATTTT	CASSSGLAGLTDTQYF
-	TRBV7-2	TRBJ2-2	15	TRBD1	TGTGCCAGCAGCTTAGGGGACAGGAGGACCGGGGAGCTGTTTTTT	CASSLGDRRTGELFF
-	TRBV7-3	TRBJ1-6	14	TRBD1	TGTGCCAGCAGCTTCCGGGACAGAGGGTCACCCCTCCACTTT	CASSFRDRGSPLHF
-	TRBV7-2	TRBJ2-4	15	-	TGTGCCAGCCGCGACATGGCCGAAGTCAAAAACATTCAGTACTTC	CASRDMAEVKNIQYF
-	TRBV5-6	TRBJ1-2	13	-	TGTGCCAGCAGCTTGGCAGATAACTATGGCTACACCTTC	CASSLADNYGYTF
-	TRBV7-9	TRBJ2-5	13	-	TGTGCCAGCACCGGAGAAAACCAAGAGACCCAGTACTTC	CASTGENQETQYF
-	TRBV7-9	TRBJ2-3	16	TRBD2	TGTGCCAGCAGCTATACTAGCGGGGGGTCCACAGATACGCAGTATTTT	CASSYTSGGSTDTQYF
-	TRBV11-2	TRBJ2-3	15	-	TGTGCCAGCAGCTTAAACAGGCCGGGAGTAAATACGCAGTATTTT	CASSLNRPGVNTQYF
once	TRBV20-1	TRBJ1-2	10	-	TGCAGTGCCGGGAGTTATGGCTACACCTTC	CSAGSYGYTF
-	TRBV7-3	TRBJ1-2	16	-	TGTGCCAGCAGCTTATACGAGCAGGGACTCGGCTATGGCTACACCTTC	CASSLYEQGLGYGYTF
-	TRBV30	TRBJ2-7	14	TRBD1	TGTGCCTGGAGCAGCGGGACAGGGGGCTACGAGCAGTACTTC	CAWSSGTGGYEQYF
-	TRBV30	TRBJ2-1	14	TRBD2	TGTGCCTGGAGAGCGGGGGGGCCGAGTATCGAGCAGTTCTTC	CAWRAGGPSIEQFF